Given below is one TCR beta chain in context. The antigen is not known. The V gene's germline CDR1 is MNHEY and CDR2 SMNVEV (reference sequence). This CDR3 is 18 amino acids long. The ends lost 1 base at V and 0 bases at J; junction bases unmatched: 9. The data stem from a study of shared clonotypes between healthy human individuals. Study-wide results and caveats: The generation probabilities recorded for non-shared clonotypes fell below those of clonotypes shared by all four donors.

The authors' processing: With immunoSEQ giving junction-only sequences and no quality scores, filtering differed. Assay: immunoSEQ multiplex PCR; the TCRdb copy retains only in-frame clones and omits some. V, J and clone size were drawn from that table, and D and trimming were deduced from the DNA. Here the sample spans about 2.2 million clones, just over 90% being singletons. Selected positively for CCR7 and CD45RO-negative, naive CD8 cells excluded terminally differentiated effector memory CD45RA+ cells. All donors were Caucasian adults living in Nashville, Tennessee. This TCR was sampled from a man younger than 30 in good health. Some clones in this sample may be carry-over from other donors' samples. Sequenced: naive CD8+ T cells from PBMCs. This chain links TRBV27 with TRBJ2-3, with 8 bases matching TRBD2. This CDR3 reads CASSLLGLAGTSTDTQYF. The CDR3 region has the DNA TGTGCCAGCAGTTTATTGGGGCTAGCGGGCACTAGCACAGATACGCAGTATTTT.